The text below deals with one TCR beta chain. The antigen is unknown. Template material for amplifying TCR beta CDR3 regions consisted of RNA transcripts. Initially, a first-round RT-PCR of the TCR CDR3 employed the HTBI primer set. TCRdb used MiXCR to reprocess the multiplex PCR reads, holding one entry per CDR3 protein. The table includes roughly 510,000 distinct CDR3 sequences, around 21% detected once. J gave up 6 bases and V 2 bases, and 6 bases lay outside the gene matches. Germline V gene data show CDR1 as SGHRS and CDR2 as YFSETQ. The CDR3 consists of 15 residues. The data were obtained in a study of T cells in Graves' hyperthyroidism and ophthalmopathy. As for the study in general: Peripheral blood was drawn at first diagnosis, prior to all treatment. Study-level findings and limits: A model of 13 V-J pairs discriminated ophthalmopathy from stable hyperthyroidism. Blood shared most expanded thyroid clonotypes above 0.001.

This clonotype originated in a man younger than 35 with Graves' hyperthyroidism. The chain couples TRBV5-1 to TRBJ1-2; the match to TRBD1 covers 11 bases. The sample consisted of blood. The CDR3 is CASSFTGQGVDGYTF. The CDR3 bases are TGCGCCAGCAGCTTCACGGGACAGGGGGTGGATGGCTACACCTTC.